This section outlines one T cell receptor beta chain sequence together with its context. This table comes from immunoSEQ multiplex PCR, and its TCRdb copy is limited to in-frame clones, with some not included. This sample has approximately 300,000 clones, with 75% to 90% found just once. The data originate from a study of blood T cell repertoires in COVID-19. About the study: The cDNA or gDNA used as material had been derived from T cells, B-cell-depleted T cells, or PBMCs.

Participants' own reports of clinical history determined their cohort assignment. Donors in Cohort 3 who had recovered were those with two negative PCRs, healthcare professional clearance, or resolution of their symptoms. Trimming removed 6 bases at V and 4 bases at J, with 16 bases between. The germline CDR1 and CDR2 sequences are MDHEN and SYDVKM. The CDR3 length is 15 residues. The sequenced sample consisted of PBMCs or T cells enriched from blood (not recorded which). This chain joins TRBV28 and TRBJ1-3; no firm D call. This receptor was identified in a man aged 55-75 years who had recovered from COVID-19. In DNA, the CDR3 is TGTGCCAGCAGCCAACCTCCAGGTTCGGGAAACACCATATATTTT. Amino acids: CASSQPPGSGNTIYF.